This is a list of T cell receptor beta chains from one sample in a study of identical twins. TCRdb re-called the 5' RACE reads through MiXCR, storing one row per CDR3 protein. The table lists about 790,000 distinct CDR3 sequences, roughly 18% of them singletons. In addition, the sample was reused for a study of T cells expressing NK-cell markers.

The sequenced sample was PBMCs. Source of these receptors: a woman between 18 and 30 years old in good health. The conserved cysteine and the conserved F or W are not part of the CDR3 here. Each record gives: J gene, V gene, D gene, CDR3 protein. D genes are given only for firm matches.

TRBJ1-2,TRBV20-1,-,SAMTPPSAVGYT
TRBJ2-4,TRBV5-1,TRBD1,ASSLEQGDIQY
TRBJ1-6,TRBV3-1,-,ASSRRSDRTSPLH
TRBJ2-1,TRBV3-1,-,ASSHQGEQF
TRBJ2-1,TRBV20-1,TRBD2,SALGVAGTLQF
TRBJ2-5,TRBV5-1,TRBD2,ASSFFGTSEETQY
TRBJ1-2,TRBV27,-,ASSLNGQPGRYT
TRBJ1-5,TRBV19,-,ASRGLGNQPQH
TRBJ1-5,TRBV20-1,TRBD1,SASGTANQPQH
TRBJ2-7,TRBV6-5,-,ASSYIAGNEQY
TRBJ2-1,TRBV7-9,-,AGVTGVGAYNEQF
TRBJ1-1,TRBV29-1,-,SVRPTF
TRBJ2-3,TRBV20-1,-,SAGGRGGSSGTDTQY
TRBJ2-3,TRBV9,-,ASKGGADTQY
TRBJ2-2,TRBV7-9,-,ASSVAGFATGELF
TRBJ2-1,TRBV12-3/TRBV12-4,TRBD2,ASSLLAGKNNEQF
TRBJ1-2,TRBV20-1,-,SARDSLTYGYT
TRBJ2-2,TRBV7-6,-,ASSRRDGQTSTGELF
TRBJ2-3,TRBV4-1,-,ASSQDRRSTQY
TRBJ2-7,TRBV7-7,-,ASSLSPGTPYEQY
TRBJ1-2,TRBV29-1,-,SDAGDLGYGYT
TRBJ2-7,TRBV20-1,-,SASSQGLNEQY
TRBJ1-2,TRBV20-1,-,SARPRDPGYGYT
TRBJ2-1,TRBV24-1,-,ATRQDDYNEQF
TRBJ2-7,TRBV7-9,TRBD2,ASSSPTSGSIHEQY
TRBJ2-1,TRBV4-3,TRBD2,ASSIRVSSGKGNEQF
TRBJ2-7,TRBV14,-,ASSQAVRGEQY
TRBJ1-6,TRBV12-3/TRBV12-4,TRBD1,ASSRGQGAYSPLH
TRBJ2-2,TRBV12-3/TRBV12-4,TRBD1,ASSFLPGGTGELF
TRBJ2-1,TRBV12-3/TRBV12-4,TRBD2,ASSLEGGGLAGDNEQF
TRBJ2-3,TRBV10-3,TRBD1,ATRGQISSTDTQY
TRBJ2-5,TRBV29-1,TRBD1,SVATGGVETQY
TRBJ2-1,TRBV24-1,-,ATSEAGTRSQEQF
TRBJ1-4,TRBV12-3/TRBV12-4,-,ASSILGEKLF
TRBJ2-1,TRBV20-1,-,SAREETRRANEQF
TRBJ1-2,TRBV11-2,-,ASSTGGGTVVYGYT
TRBJ1-2,TRBV29-1,-,SVALSGANYGYT